The 25 T cell receptor beta chains given below trace back to one sample, sequenced in a study of shared clonotypes between healthy human individuals. Naive CD8 cells, CD45RO-negative and positively selected for CCR7, excluded terminally differentiated effector memory CD45RA+ cells. Repertoires were generated with immunoSEQ multiplex PCR, while TCRdb's copy carries only in-frame clones and drops some. This sample has a few million clones, with 85% to 95% found just once. The sample taken for sequencing was naive CD8+ T cells from PBMCs. These receptors were collected from a man between 18 and 35 years old in good health. Some clones in this sample may be carry-over from other donors' samples.

The rearrangement uses TRBV19 and TRBJ2-7; D tentatively fits TRBD1 or TRBD2 (6 bases each). V lost 3 bases, J lost 2 bases, and 14 bases lay in between. From germline, CDR1 is LNHDA and CDR2 SQIVND (reference sequence). The CDR3 loop spans 15 amino acids. DNA of the CDR3: TGTGCCAGTAGTATGGGGGGACACCTAGCCTACGAGCAGTACTTC. It translates to CASSMGGHLAYEQYF.

V is TRBV5-1 and J is TRBJ2-6; 10 positions match TRBD2. The CDR3 is 17 amino acids. V lost 3 bases and J lost 3; bases outside the gene matches: 6. The germline CDR1 and CDR2 sequences are SGHRS and YFSETQ. The CDR3 bases are TGCGCCAGCAGCTCTTTCCTAGCGGGAGTTGGGGCCAACGTCCTGACTTTC. The encoded protein is CASSSFLAGVGANVLTF.

The chain's CDR3 is CASTDTYEQYF. CDR3 sequence (DNA): TGTGCCTCGACGGATACCTACGAGCAGTACTTC. The chain has TRBV7-9 and TRBJ2-7; no firm D call. The CDR3 is 11 residues long. Germline lookup yields CDR1 SEHNR and CDR2 FQNEAQ (reference sequence). V was cut by 11 bases and J by 2 bases, with 10 bases left in between.

As to this clone: Other nucleotide sequences from this sample produce the same CDR3. This chain connects TRBV27 to TRBJ2-1; no clear D. This CDR3 has 13 amino acids. Germline V gene lookup returns CDR1 MNHEY and CDR2 SMNVEV (reference sequence). V shed 0 bases and J shed 7 bases, with 7 bases lying between them. The CDR3 loop is CASSLSPRNEQFF. As DNA, the CDR3 is TGTGCCAGCAGTTTATCACCTCGGAATGAGCAGTTCTTC.

This clone was observed a single time. This sequence joins TRBV7-9 and TRBJ1-1; D call uncertain. CDR1 SEHNR and CDR2 FQNEAQ come from the germline V gene (reference sequence). The length of the CDR3 is 14 residues. Deletions cut 5 bases from V and 8 bases from J, with 18 bases between. CDR3 loop: CASSPSEVTTEAFF. The CDR3 bases are TGTGCCAGCAGCCCATCGGAGGTAACGACGGAAGCTTTCTTT.

The chain employs TRBV5-1 and TRBJ1-2; a weak D match, TRBD1 (5 bases). The CDR3 has 15 residues. Deletions cut 4 bases from V and 7 bases from J, with 20 bases between. Germline V lookup: CDR1 SGHRS, CDR2 YFSETQ. DNA of the CDR3: TGCGCCAGCAGCCCGGGACGGGGGTCTCTGGTTGGCTACACCTTC. Translation gives CASSPGRGSLVGYTF.

Note on this clone: The sample contains more than one DNA sequence encoding this CDR3. The chain carries TRBV11-3 and TRBJ2-7; no reliable D call. Germline lookup yields CDR1 SGHNT and CDR2 YENEEA. V lost 0 bases, J lost 6 bases, and 6 bases lay in between. The CDR3 is made up of 12 amino acids. The CDR3 DNA follows: TGTGCCAGCAGCTTAGACGACCGCGAGCAGTACTTC. Encoded protein: CASSLDDREQYF.

This chain connects TRBV21-1 to TRBJ2-5. TRBV21-1 is flagged as a pseudogene. CDR3 size: 13 residues. The CDR3 spells CASSPPGPRTQYF. Here the CDR3 DNA reads TGTGCCAGCAGCCCGCCCGGCCCCAGGACCCAGTACTTC.

V and J are TRBV7-8 and TRBJ1-3, with D hard to call. Germline values: CDR1 SGHVS, CDR2 FQNEAQ. The CDR3 runs to 15 residues. The V gene lost 5 bases and the J gene lost 3 bases, with 14 bases spanning the gap. The CDR3 DNA sequence: TGTGCCAGCAGCGGACCCACAGAGGTTGGAAACACCATATATTTT. Protein product: CASSGPTEVGNTIYF.

In its sample, this clone was seen once. V is TRBV7-9 and J is TRBJ2-7, with TRBD2 matching over 7 bases. The CDR3 length is 15 residues. Per the germline V gene, CDR1 is SEHNR and CDR2 is FQNEAQ (reference sequence). V gave up 5 bases and J gave up 3 bases; unmatched junction bases: 10. Here the CDR3 DNA reads TGTGCCAGCAGCCACCGGGAGCGGGAAATCTACGAGCAGTACTTC. It translates to CASSHREREIYEQYF.

This clone appeared once. The chain employs TRBV10-3 and TRBJ2-4; no clear D gene. With 3 bases removed from V and 9 bases from J, the gap between germline ends came to 12 bases. The V gene's germline CDR1 is ENHRY and CDR2 SYGVKD. The CDR3 has 13 residues. In DNA, the CDR3 is TGTGCCATCAGTGACGTAGGGTCCGGCATTCAGTACTTC. It codes for CAISDVGSGIQYF.

With respect to this clone: Other DNA sequences in this sample translate to the same CDR3. The rearrangement links TRBV9 to TRBJ2-5; 7 positions agree with TRBD2. The germline CDR1 and CDR2 sequences are SGDLS and YYNGEE. V lost 4 bases to trimming and J lost 2 bases; unmatched junction nucleotides: 5. CDR3 length equals 14 residues. CDR3 region: CASSPRTSQETQYF. The CDR3 nucleotides read TGTGCCAGCAGCCCAAGGACTAGTCAAGAGACCCAGTACTTC. The complete variable domain, with remaining parts taken from reference TRBV9 and TRBJ2-5, reads DSGVTQTPKHLITATGQRVTLRCSPRSGDLSVYWYQQSLDQGLQFLIQYYNGEERAKGNILERFSAQQFPDLHSELNLSSLELGDSALYFCASSPRTSQETQYFGPGTRLLVL.

This clone was recorded a few times. The V gene is TRBV7-9, the J gene TRBJ1-1, with 9 bases matching TRBD1. Germline V gene lookup returns CDR1 SEHNR and CDR2 FQNEAQ (reference sequence). The ends lost 10 bases at V and 1 base at J; junction bases unmatched: 4. CDR3 length: 13 residues. The CDR3 region is CAIETGGNTEAFF. In DNA, the CDR3 is TGTGCCATAGAGACAGGGGGGAACACTGAAGCTTTCTTT.

The chain joins TRBV11-2 to TRBJ1-2; no reliable D call. The V and J ends lost 3 bases and 5 bases respectively, with 16 bases between them. Germline V lookup: CDR1 SGHAT, CDR2 FQNNGV. This CDR3 contains 15 residues. CDR3 protein: CASSFLRGSHYGYTF. The CDR3 bases are TGTGCCAGCAGCTTCCTACGGGGTTCCCATTATGGCTACACCTTC.

The CDR3 is CASSLGQYRDIYEQYF. DNA for the CDR3: TGTGCCAGCAGCTTAGGCCAATACCGGGACATCTACGAGCAGTACTTC. The V gene is TRBV11-2, the J gene TRBJ2-7; D is possibly TRBD1 (6 bases). Germline V gene lookup returns CDR1 SGHAT and CDR2 FQNNGV. V was trimmed by 1 base and J by 3 bases, leaving 16 bases between them. This CDR3 is built from 16 residues.

This clone was recorded once. The chain has TRBV21-1 and TRBJ2-1; the table names TRBD2, a call not compared with the DNA. TRBV21-1 represents a pseudogene. This CDR3 has 13 residues. The CDR3 loop reads CASSKGRGDEQFF. In nucleotides, the CDR3 is TGTGCCAGCAGCAAAGGTAGAGGCGATGAGCAGTTCTTC.

The chain joins TRBV9 to TRBJ2-1; 12 bases line up with TRBD2. Germline V gene lookup returns CDR1 SGDLS and CDR2 YYNGEE. V gave up 0 bases and J gave up 2 bases; unmatched junction bases: 6. The CDR3 has 18 amino acids. CDR3 bases: TGTGCCAGCAGCGTAGGTGGACTAGCGGGATACACCTACAATGAGCAGTTCTTC. Amino acids: CASSVGGLAGYTYNEQFF.

The chain carries TRBV28 and TRBJ1-2; D is unclear. Germline CDR1 and CDR2: MDHEN and SYDVKM. This CDR3 region has 13 residues. V was pared by 3 bases and J by 4 bases, with 9 bases between. This CDR3 reads CASSLDRAYGYTF. The CDR3 bases are TGTGCCAGCAGTTTGGACCGCGCCTATGGCTACACCTTC.

This clone was seen only a few times. The J gene is TRBJ1-1, the V gene TRBV9; D possibly corresponds to TRBD1 (6 bases). Germline V CDR1 and CDR2: SGDLS, YYNGEE. The CDR3 loop spans 16 amino acids. Trimming took 1 base from V and 0 from J, leaving 13 bases between them. In DNA form, the CDR3 reads TGTGCCAGCAGCGTACCTTTTACAGGGATGAACACTGAAGCTTTCTTT. This sequence encodes CASSVPFTGMNTEAFF.

The CDR3 protein is CAIRPGTIDTDTQYF. The CDR3 nucleotides are TGTGCCATCAGGCCTGGGACTATCGACACAGATACGCAGTATTTT. The chain uses TRBV10-3 and TRBJ2-3; TRBD2 matches 7 bases. The ends lost 6 bases at V and 2 bases at J; junction bases unmatched: 8. The CDR3 loop spans 15 amino acids. CDR1 is ENHRY and CDR2 is SYGVKD in the germline V gene.

The chain is built from TRBV5-1 and TRBJ1-1, with D unclear. The CDR3 spans 13 residues. The V gene's germline CDR1 is SGHRS and CDR2 YFSETQ. V was shortened by 3 bases and J by 4 bases, with 10 bases between the two germline ends. In DNA form, the CDR3 reads TGCGCCAGCAGCTGGTCTGGCGGCACTGAAGCTTTCTTT. This gives the protein CASSWSGGTEAFF.

The sample holds one count of this clone. Distinct nucleotide sequences in the sample also encode this CDR3. The V and J genes are TRBV9 and TRBJ2-7, with 10 bases identical to TRBD2. The CDR3 is made up of 14 amino acids. Germline V gene lookup returns CDR1 SGDLS and CDR2 YYNGEE. Trimming cost V 2 bases and J 3 bases; bases outside gene matches: 2. DNA for the CDR3: TGTGCCAGCAGCGTTGGACTAGCGGACTACGAGCAGTACTTC. Its protein is CASSVGLADYEQYF.

CDR3 DNA sequence: TGCGCCAGCAGCTTGGGACGAACAGGGTTGGAGACAGATACGCAGTATTTT. It is translated as CASSLGRTGLETDTQYF. The chain combines TRBV5-1 with TRBJ2-3; tentative D call: TRBD1 (6 bases). Germline loops: CDR1 SGHRS, CDR2 YFSETQ. V was cut by 0 bases and J by 3 bases, with 17 bases left in between. The CDR3 spans 17 residues.

In regard to this clone: A much larger clone sits a single nucleotide away, making a read error possible. Other DNA sequences in the sample encode the same CDR3. The V gene is TRBV19, the J gene TRBJ1-5; D is ambiguous. Trimming removed 3 bases at V and 3 bases at J, with 9 bases between. This CDR3 spans 14 amino acids. The germline V gene has CDR1 LNHDA and CDR2 SQIVND (reference sequence). CDR3 nucleotide sequence: TGTGCCAGTAGTATCCGGGATAACAATCAGCCCCAGCATTTT. It encodes CASSIRDNNQPQHF.

The CDR3 DNA reads as TGTGCCAGCAGCTTTTTCCGGGAGAACGAGCAGTTCTTC. This encodes CASSFFRENEQFF. The chain is built from TRBV7-9 and TRBJ2-1, with TRBD2 as a possible D gene (6 bases). CDR1 is SEHNR and CDR2 is FQNEAQ in the germline V gene (reference sequence). The CDR3 sequence is 13 residues long. V lost 3 bases, J lost 10 bases, and 13 bases lay in between.